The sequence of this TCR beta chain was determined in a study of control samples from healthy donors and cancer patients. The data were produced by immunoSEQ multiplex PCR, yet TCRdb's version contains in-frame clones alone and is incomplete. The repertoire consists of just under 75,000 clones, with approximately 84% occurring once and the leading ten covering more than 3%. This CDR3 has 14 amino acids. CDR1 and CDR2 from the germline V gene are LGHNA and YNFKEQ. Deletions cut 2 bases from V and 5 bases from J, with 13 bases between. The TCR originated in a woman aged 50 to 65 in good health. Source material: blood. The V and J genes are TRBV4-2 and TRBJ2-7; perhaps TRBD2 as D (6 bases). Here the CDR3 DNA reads TGTGCCAGCAGCCAAAGATTTACGGGAGACGAGCAGTACTTC. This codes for CASSQRFTGDEQYF.